Below, one TCR beta chain is given with its context. Trimming stripped 2 bases from V and 2 bases from J, with 7 bases between. The CDR3 length is 15 residues. Germline lookup yields CDR1 KGHSH and CDR2 LQKENI. Specified time point: blood at routine non-recurrence follow-up after resection. The authors sequenced whole RNA from tumor, nontumor lung or frozen PBMC without sorting. The data stem from a study of spatial heterogeneity in lung cancer. Looking at the study overall: Sequence detection consistently recorded a greater number of beta-chain than alpha-chain sequences.

TCRdb reprocessed the 5' RACE reads with MiXCR, giving one entry per CDR3 protein. The data show about 120,000 distinct CDR3 sequences, 9% to 15% seen once. The TCR sequence derives from a male donor with early-stage non-small cell lung cancer. The V gene is TRBV18, the J gene TRBJ2-6; possibly TRBD1 for D (5 bases). The source material was PBMCs, sampled at follow-up. CDR3 DNA sequence: TGTGCCAGCTCACCAAGGACAACTGGGGCCAACGTCCTGACTTTC. Protein sequence: CASSPRTTGANVLTF.